Following are 27 T cell receptor beta chains from one sample sequenced in a study of blood T cell repertoires in COVID-19 (dated by TCRdb to about 2020). Libraries were prepared through the immunoSEQ multiplex PCR assay. The table was pulled from immuneACCESS by TCRdb, which kept in-frame rearrangements only. Such tables lose some clones; where checked, under half of the loss comes from unresolved V genes, and the rest has no known cause. The sample table records 150,000 or so clones; roughly 84% of these occur just once. Jointly, the top ten make up 3% to 4.5% of the sample. The material sequenced was peripheral blood. The receptors originated from a woman in her fifties or sixties with acute or convalescent COVID-19.

The chain has TRBV5-1 and TRBJ1-2, with D tentatively TRBD1 (6 bases). This CDR3 comprises 12 residues. Germline V CDR1 and CDR2: SGHRS, YFSETQ. V dropped 3 bases and J dropped 8 bases, with 11 bases sitting between them. CDR3 sequence reads: CASSSDSWGYTF. The CDR3, as DNA: TGCGCCAGCAGCTCGGACAGTTGGGGCTACACCTTC.

The chain joins TRBV24-1 to TRBJ1-5, with a tentative D call TRBD1 (6 bases). Germline CDR1 and CDR2: KGHDR and SFDVKD. V lost 4 bases, J lost 0 bases, and 9 bases lay in between. The CDR3 consists of 15 residues. The CDR3 nucleotides read TGTGCCACCAGTGAGAGCAGGGGTAGCAATCAGCCCCAGCATTTT. The encoded protein is CATSESRGSNQPQHF.

The chain links TRBV13 to TRBJ2-7; 8 bases align to TRBD2. V lost 5 bases, J lost 3 bases, and 9 bases stayed unmatched. The CDR3 totals 15 residues. The germline V gene has CDR1 PRHDT and CDR2 FYEKMQ (reference sequence). The CDR3: CASSPGLAESYEQYF. For the CDR3, the DNA is TGTGCCAGCAGCCCTGGACTAGCTGAAAGCTACGAGCAGTACTTC.

Here the CDR3 reads CASSRSANEAYEQYF. CDR3 DNA: TGTGCCAGCAGCAGATCAGCAAATGAGGCCTACGAGCAGTACTTC. V usage is TRBV3-1 (or the pseudogene TRBV3-2) and J usage is TRBJ2-7, with unresolved D. Trimming stripped 5 bases from V and 2 bases from J, with 16 bases between. CDR1 and CDR2 from the germline V gene are LGHDT and YNNKEL (reference sequence). This CDR3 has 15 amino acids.

This rearrangement joins TRBV9 to TRBJ2-2, with D tentatively TRBD2 (6 bases). V shed 0 bases and J shed 5 bases, with 17 bases lying between them. Germline V gene lookup returns CDR1 SGDLS and CDR2 YYNGEE. This CDR3 region has 17 residues. The CDR3 DNA sequence: TGTGCCAGCAGCGTAGGGGCCGCTGCCCGGGGGACCGGGGAGCTGTTTTTT. This sequence encodes CASSVGAAARGTGELFF.

The chain has TRBV10-3 and TRBJ2-1, with 10 bases identical to TRBD2. After removal of 10 bases from V and 8 bases from J, the junction contained 8 bases not matched to a gene. The CDR3 spans 13 residues. CDR1 and CDR2 from the germline V gene are ENHRY and SYGVKD. For the CDR3, the DNA is TGTGCCACACTAGCGGGACTCCGGGATGAGCAGTTCTTC. As protein: CATLAGLRDEQFF.

This clone has more than one count but fewer than ten. The chain joins TRBV19 to TRBJ1-3; maybe TRBD1 (5 bases). The CDR3 is made up of 14 amino acids. V was shortened by 3 bases and J by 2 bases, with 8 bases between the two germline ends. Germline assignment: CDR1 LNHDA and CDR2 SQIVND (reference sequence). In nucleotides, the CDR3 is TGTGCCAGTAGTATGAGACAGACTGGAAACACCATATATTTT. Translated: CASSMRQTGNTIYF. The entire variable domain, with the rest obtained from reference TRBV19 and TRBJ1-3, is as follows: DGGITQSPKYLFRKEGQNVTLSCEQNLNHDAMYWYRQDPGQGLRLIYYSQIVNDFQKGDIAEGYSVSREKKESFPLTVTSAQKNPTAFYLCASSMRQTGNTIYFGEGSWLTVV.

This clone showed up just once. J is TRBJ2-7 and V is TRBV11-2; 10 nucleotides agree with TRBD1. This CDR3 has 15 residues. CDR1 and CDR2 (germline): SGHAT, FQNNGV. J gave up 8 bases and V 4 bases, and 11 bases lay outside the gene matches. CDR3 in DNA: TGTGCCAGCAGCTCCCGGGACAGGGGTGTGACAAAGCAGTACTTC. It codes for CASSSRDRGVTKQYF.

The chain has TRBV27 and TRBJ2-2; D may be TRBD2 (6 bases). This CDR3 comprises 16 residues. V was clipped by 5 bases and J by 4 bases, with 17 bases between them. The germline gives CDR1 MNHEY, CDR2 SMNVEV (reference sequence). The CDR3 loop reads CASSPLREAGTGELFF. CDR3 bases: TGTGCCAGCAGTCCCCTTAGGGAGGCGGGCACCGGGGAGCTGTTTTTT.

This clone was counted between two and nine times. The chain recombines TRBV15 with TRBJ2-7; TRBD1 aligns across 7 bases. The germline CDR1 and CDR2 sequences are LNHNV and YYDKDF (reference sequence). The length of the CDR3 is 13 residues. V dropped 6 bases and J dropped 5; count of bases not matched to a gene: 7. The CDR3 loop is CATRGTASHEQYF. The DNA for the CDR3 is TGTGCCACCAGGGGGACAGCGTCACACGAGCAGTACTTC.

The chain joins TRBV9 to TRBJ2-7; 7 nucleotides align to TRBD2. Germline V lookup: CDR1 SGDLS, CDR2 YYNGEE. The CDR3 contains 14 residues. With V trimmed by 4 bases and J by 0 bases, 4 bases remained unmatched. The CDR3 sequence is CASSTRGDSYEQYF. The DNA for the CDR3 is TGTGCCAGCAGCACCCGGGGGGACTCCTACGAGCAGTACTTC. The full variable domain, with the rest looked up from reference TRBV9 and TRBJ2-7, is DSGVTQTPKHLITATGQRVTLRCSPRSGDLSVYWYQQSLDQGLQFLIQYYNGEERAKGNILERFSAQQFPDLHSELNLSSLELGDSALYFCASSTRGDSYEQYFGPGTRLTVT.

The chain has TRBV7-9 and TRBJ2-5; the match to TRBD1 covers 7 bases. Germline V gene lookup returns CDR1 SEHNR and CDR2 FQNEAQ (reference sequence). This CDR3 region has 15 residues. J lost 0 bases, V lost 2 bases, and 3 bases had no gene match. CDR3 DNA: TGTGCCAGCAGCTTAACAGGGGTGTACCAAGAGACCCAGTACTTC. Amino acids: CASSLTGVYQETQYF.

The chain uses TRBV5-1 and TRBJ1-1, with D uncertain. Germline V gene data show CDR1 as SGHRS and CDR2 as YFSETQ. The CDR3 is 15 amino acids. V gave up 2 bases and J gave up 7 bases, with 18 bases separating them. CDR3 sequence reads: CASSFGYTTELEAFF. The CDR3 nucleotides read TGCGCCAGCAGCTTTGGGTATACTACGGAGCTTGAAGCTTTCTTT.

V gene TRBV5-6 combines with J gene TRBJ2-1, with TRBD2 matching 9 bases. Per germline, CDR1 SGHDT and CDR2 YYEEEE. V gave up 0 bases and J gave up 8 bases; unmatched junction bases: 6. The CDR3 sequence is 15 residues long. The CDR3 sequence is CASSLGSGSSDEQFF. The CDR3 DNA is TGTGCCAGCAGCTTGGGTAGCGGGAGCTCCGATGAGCAGTTCTTC.

The chain is built from TRBV7-8 and TRBJ2-7, with 9 bases lining up with TRBD2. Germline values: CDR1 SGHVS, CDR2 FQNEAQ. Trimming at V came to 5 bases and at J to 5 bases, leaving 16 bases not matched to a gene. This CDR3 is built from 17 residues. CDR3 amino acids: CASSASGTGLTSHEQYF. CDR3 coding DNA: TGTGCCAGCAGCGCTAGCGGGACTGGTCTGACTAGCCACGAGCAGTACTTC.

V gene TRBV6-1 combines with J gene TRBJ1-2; tentative D call: TRBD1 (5 bases). CDR3 length: 15 residues. Germline CDR1 MNHNS, CDR2 SASEGT. The V end was cut by 6 bases, the J end by 1 base, with 15 bases between. The CDR3 reads CASSDRGMSNYGYTF. The CDR3, as DNA: TGTGCCAGCAGCGATCGGGGGATGAGTAACTATGGCTACACCTTC.

The J gene is TRBJ2-5, the V gene TRBV7-3, with D tentatively TRBD1 (6 bases). V was clipped by 1 base and J by 0 bases, with 12 bases between them. Per the germline V gene, CDR1 is SGHTA and CDR2 is FQGTGA. CDR3 length: 16 residues. The chain's CDR3 is CASSLKGDLNQETQYF. The CDR3 DNA reads as TGTGCCAGCAGCTTAAAGGGGGATTTAAACCAAGAGACCCAGTACTTC. Based on the CDR3 plus reference TRBV7-3 and TRBJ2-5, the full variable domain is GAGVSQTPSNKVTEKGKYVELRCDPISGHTALYWYRQSLGQGPEFLIYFQGTGAADDSGLPNDRFFAVRPEGSVSTLKIQRTERGDSAVYLCASSLKGDLNQETQYFGPGTRLLVL.

The chain carries TRBV30 and TRBJ2-3; 9 positions match TRBD1. V was clipped by 3 bases and J by 2 bases; unmatched bases: 6. This CDR3 is built from 15 residues. The germline V gene has CDR1 GTSNPN and CDR2 SVGIG (reference sequence). CDR3 region: CAWSAGTGTTDTQYF. The CDR3 DNA reads TGTGCCTGGAGCGCAGGGACAGGGACCACAGATACGCAGTATTTT.

This clone was observed a single time. The gene calls are TRBV21-1 and TRBJ2-2; the table assigns TRBD2, which was not confirmed against the DNA. TRBV21-1 is a pseudogene. The CDR3 extends over 21 amino acids. CDR3 loop: CASSGRPSGSKGSSDTGELFF. CDR3 nucleotides: TGTGCCAGCAGCGGCCGCCCCAGCGGGAGTAAGGGCAGCAGCGACACCGGGGAGCTGTTTTTT.

The genes are TRBV5-5 and TRBJ1-5; 8 bases match TRBD1. With 0 bases clipped from V and 7 bases from J, the junction kept 15 bases outside the gene matches. The CDR3 runs 18 residues. CDR1 is SGHKS and CDR2 is YYEKEE in the germline V gene (reference sequence). The CDR3 spells CASSLGARRTGLEQPQHF. In DNA form, the CDR3 reads TGTGCCAGCAGCTTGGGGGCCCGTCGGACAGGGTTGGAACAGCCCCAGCATTTT.

V is TRBV9 and J is TRBJ2-1; 10 nucleotides agree with TRBD2. J lost 4 bases, V lost 4 bases, and 5 bases had no gene match. The germline V gene encodes CDR1 SGDLS and CDR2 YYNGEE. The CDR3 runs to 15 residues. CDR3 coding DNA: TGTGCCAGCAGCCCTCGAGCGGGAGGGTACAATGAGCAGTTCTTC. It is translated as CASSPRAGGYNEQFF.

This clone appeared once. CDR3 in amino acids: CASSETSGSKTGELFF. The CDR3 region has the DNA TGCGCCAGCAGTGAGACTAGCGGGAGTAAAACCGGGGAGCTGTTTTTT. V gene TRBV10-1 combines with J gene TRBJ2-2; 11 bases are a match to TRBD2. The CDR3 extends over 16 amino acids. CDR1 and CDR2 (germline): WNHNN, SYGVQD (reference sequence). J lost 5 bases, V lost 2 bases, and 4 bases had no gene match.

The genes are TRBV10-3 and TRBJ1-6; D gene ambiguous. The CDR3 totals 13 residues. The germline V gene encodes CDR1 ENHRY and CDR2 SYGVKD. With 3 bases removed from V and 8 bases from J, the gap between germline ends came to 8 bases. This CDR3 is CAISELADSPLHF. The CDR3 nucleotides read TGTGCCATCAGTGAACTAGCGGATTCACCCCTCCACTTT.

The CDR3 here is CASWGLAAVYNEQFF. The CDR3, as DNA: TGTGCCAGCTGGGGACTAGCGGCCGTCTACAATGAGCAGTTCTTC. The chain recombines TRBV5-8 with TRBJ2-1; TRBD2 matches at 11 bases. Germline assignment: CDR1 SGHTS and CDR2 YDEGEE. This CDR3 comprises 15 residues. The trim removed 7 bases at V and 3 bases at J, leaving 6 bases unmatched.

V and J are TRBV3-1 (or the pseudogene TRBV3-2) and TRBJ1-1; 7 nucleotides align to TRBD1. This CDR3 has 14 residues. The V gene end was trimmed by 5 bases and the J gene end by 1 base; junction bases not matched to a gene: 4. The germline V gene has CDR1 LGHDT and CDR2 YNNKEL (reference sequence). The CDR3 DNA reads TGTGCCAGCAGCGCCCGGGACAGGAACACTGAAGCTTTCTTT. Translation: CASSARDRNTEAFF.

The chain joins TRBV11-2 to TRBJ2-7, with 9 bases identical to TRBD1. The germline V gene encodes CDR1 SGHAT and CDR2 FQNNGV. Unmatched junction bases numbered 2, after V lost 4 bases and J lost 4 bases. The CDR3 has 13 amino acids. CDR3 nucleotides: TGTGCCAGCAGCTCGACAGGGGGATACGAGCAGTACTTC. It translates to CASSSTGGYEQYF.

The V and J genes are TRBV30 and TRBJ2-7; TRBD2 aligns across 9 bases. V lost 3 bases, J lost 0 bases, and 6 bases stayed unmatched. There are 15 residues in the CDR3. The germline gives CDR1 GTSNPN, CDR2 SVGIG (reference sequence). Written as DNA, the CDR3 is TGTGCCTGGAGGGTAGCGGGAGCTGGCTCCTACGAGCAGTACTTC. Its translation is CAWRVAGAGSYEQYF.